The 19 T cell receptor beta chains below were found in one sample sequenced in a study of blood T cell repertoires in COVID-19. Produced via immunoSEQ multiplex PCR; TCRdb's table is partial and in-frame only. Among about 150,000 clones listed, 91% were seen once. Sequencing was carried out using peripheral blood. These receptors came from a man aged 45-65 years with acute or convalescent COVID-19.

This clone was counted only a few times. This chain uses TRBV3-1 (or the pseudogene TRBV3-2) with TRBJ1-2; TRBD1 matches 7 bases. The CDR3 length is 12 residues. Germline V lookup: CDR1 LGHDT, CDR2 YNNKEL (reference sequence). With V trimmed by 4 bases and J by 10 bases, 6 bases remained unmatched. For the CDR3, the DNA is TGTGCCAGCAGCCTGACAGGGAAGGCCTACACCTTC. Its protein is CASSLTGKAYTF.

The CDR3 spells CASQTGAGNTIYF. In nucleotides, the CDR3 is TGTGCCAGCCAAACAGGTGCTGGAAACACCATATATTTT. The rearrangement joins TRBV25-1 to TRBJ1-3; a weak D match, TRBD1 (5 bases). CDR3 size: 13 residues. V lost 8 bases and J lost 2, with 10 bases in between. The germline CDR1 and CDR2 sequences are MGHDK and SYGVNS.

The V call is TRBV5-1, the J call TRBJ2-7; D uncertain. The ends were cut back, 5 bases at V and 5 bases at J, with 11 bases in the middle. The CDR3 has 12 amino acids. Germline values: CDR1 SGHRS, CDR2 YFSETQ. CDR3 DNA: TGCGCCAGCAGTCGAGGCCCCGACGAGCAGTACTTC. Encoded protein: CASSRGPDEQYF.

The chain joins TRBV28 to TRBJ1-5, with a possible D match to TRBD1 (5 bases). The length of the CDR3 is 14 residues. V shed 6 bases and J shed 6 bases, with 15 bases lying between them. CDR1 MDHEN and CDR2 SYDVKM come from the germline V gene. The CDR3 DNA reads TGTGCCAGCAGATCCCCGGGACTAGGTCAGCCCCAGCATTTT. Its protein product is CASRSPGLGQPQHF.

This chain uses TRBV20-1 with TRBJ1-5, with a possible D match to TRBD1 (6 bases). Trimming pared 3 bases from V and 4 bases from J, leaving 13 bases between. The germline CDR1 and CDR2 sequences are DFQATT and SNEGSKA (reference sequence). The CDR3 totals 14 residues. CDR3 nucleotide sequence: TGCAGTGCTAGTTCCAGGGGAGGGAATCAGCCCCAGCATTTT. The encoded protein is CSASSRGGNQPQHF.

Written as DNA, the CDR3 is TGCGCCAGCATTCTCGGCACTGAAGCTTTCTTT. Its protein product is CASILGTEAFF. The chain links TRBV5-1 to TRBJ1-1; D is unclear. Trimming shortened V by 6 bases and J by 4 bases, and 7 bases separated the two germline ends. The V gene's germline CDR1 is SGHRS and CDR2 YFSETQ. This CDR3 has 11 amino acids.

The chain couples TRBV19 to TRBJ1-2; D unclear. Trimming stripped 7 bases from V and 3 bases from J, with 18 bases between. Germline CDR1 is LNHDA and CDR2 is SQIVND (reference sequence). The CDR3 runs 15 residues. The CDR3 bases are TGTGCCAGTATGAGCAGGAACGATTTTCACTATGGCTACACCTTC. Translation gives CASMSRNDFHYGYTF.

This clone has just one count. The chain couples TRBV30 to TRBJ1-2; D not resolved. This CDR3 has 13 residues. Germline CDR1 reads GTSNPN; CDR2 reads SVGIG (reference sequence). V was shortened by 0 bases and J by 0 bases, with 5 bases between the two germline ends. The CDR3 loop is CAWSVLANYGYTF. CDR3 in DNA: TGTGCCTGGAGTGTTTTAGCTAACTATGGCTACACCTTC.

This clone showed up just once. V usage is TRBV7-6 and J usage is TRBJ1-6, with D unresolved. Germline-derived CDR1 and CDR2 are SGHVS and FNYEAQ. The CDR3 is 16 residues long. V gave up 5 bases and J gave up 10 bases, with 21 bases separating them. CDR3 region: CASSTFVGESSSPLHF. The DNA of the CDR3 is TGTGCCAGCAGCACTTTTGTCGGGGAGTCGAGCTCACCCCTCCACTTT. Combining the CDR3 with reference TRBV7-6 and TRBJ1-6 gives the whole variable domain GAGVSQSPRYKVTKRGQDVALRCDPISGHVSLYWYRQALGQGPEFLTYFNYEAQQDKSGLPNDRFSAERPEGSISTLTIQRTEQRDSAMYRCASSTFVGESSSPLHFGNGTRLTVT.

This chain links TRBV5-1 with TRBJ2-5; TRBD1 matches at 10 bases. The CDR3 loop spans 15 amino acids. Germline CDR1 and CDR2: SGHRS and YFSETQ. V dropped 4 bases and J dropped 4; count of bases not matched to a gene: 7. The CDR3 nucleotides are TGCGCCAGCAGCACGACAGGGGGCAAGGGAGAGACCCAGTACTTC. This codes for CASSTTGGKGETQYF.

This chain connects TRBV12-3 or TRBV12-4 to TRBJ2-3, with D uncertain. This CDR3 region has 13 residues. V shed 6 bases and J shed 1 base, with 8 bases lying between them. CDR3 sequence reads: CASRSLGTDTQYF. The CDR3 coding sequence is TGTGCCAGCAGGAGCCTAGGCACAGATACGCAGTATTTT.

This sequence joins TRBV15 and TRBJ1-6, with D hard to call. The CDR3 sequence is 15 residues long. Trimming cost V 4 bases and J 0 bases, with 7 bases left between them. Germline V gene lookup returns CDR1 LNHNV and CDR2 YYDKDF (reference sequence). CDR3 coding DNA: TGTGCCACCAGCAAAAGCCGCTCCTATAATTCACCCCTCCACTTT. Its translation is CATSKSRSYNSPLHF.

The chain employs TRBV10-3 and TRBJ2-4; weak D call: TRBD2 (6 bases). Trimming removed 6 bases from V and 3 bases from J, with 12 bases in between. Germline CDR1 reads ENHRY; CDR2 reads SYGVKD. This CDR3 has 14 residues. The DNA of the CDR3 is TGTGCCATCAGCTCCGGCGGGGTCAAAAACATTCAGTACTTC. It yields the protein CAISSGGVKNIQYF.

Comment on this clone: Within the sample, other DNA sequences also encode this same CDR3. The V call is TRBV29-1, the J call TRBJ1-5, with D perhaps matching TRBD1 (6 bases). Germline V lookup: CDR1 SQVTM, CDR2 ANQGSEA. The CDR3 covers 13 residues. V was pared by 6 bases and J by 3 bases, with 12 bases between. DNA for the CDR3: TGCAGCGTGGGAGGGGGGAACAATCAGCCCCAGCATTTT. It specifies CSVGGGNNQPQHF. Using reference TRBV29-1 and TRBJ1-5 for the parts outside the CDR3, the full variable domain is SAVISQKPSRDICQRGTSLTIQCQVDSQVTMMFWYRQQPGQSLTLIATANQGSEATYESGFVIDKFPISRPNLTFSTLTVSNMSPEDSSIYLCSVGGGNNQPQHFGDGTRLSIL.

The chain recombines TRBV9 with TRBJ2-1, with TRBD2 matching 9 bases. CDR1 is SGDLS and CDR2 is YYNGEE in the germline V gene. Unmatched junction bases numbered 12, after V lost 3 bases and J lost 5 bases. There are 17 residues in the CDR3. CDR3 amino acids: CASSEGPSGTTNNEQFF. Written as DNA, the CDR3 is TGTGCCAGCAGCGAGGGGCCTAGCGGGACAACTAACAATGAGCAGTTCTTC.

This chain connects TRBV11-2 to TRBJ2-7, with D possibly TRBD2 on 5 matching bases. Trimming removed 3 bases at V and 6 bases at J, with 12 bases between. The CDR3 length is 13 residues. CDR1 SGHAT and CDR2 FQNNGV come from the germline V gene. The CDR3 region is CASSFSGSAEQYV. The CDR3 nucleotides are TGTGCCAGCAGCTTTTCGGGGAGCGCCGAGCAGTACGTC.

This chain uses TRBV5-1 with TRBJ2-1; D is uncertain. V was clipped by 4 bases and J by 0 bases, with 11 bases between them. Germline V gene sequence: CDR1 SGHRS, CDR2 YFSETQ. The CDR3 sequence is 15 residues long. Here the CDR3 reads CASSGDKSSYNEQFF. DNA for the CDR3: TGCGCCAGCAGCGGAGATAAAAGCTCCTACAATGAGCAGTTCTTC.

The V gene is TRBV7-9, the J gene TRBJ2-1; weak D call: TRBD1 (6 bases). The germline V gene encodes CDR1 SEHNR and CDR2 FQNEAQ (reference sequence). V lost 5 bases and J 2 bases, leaving 19 bases between the germline ends. The length of the CDR3 is 17 residues. The CDR3 here is CASSPPYRATPYNEQFF. The DNA of the CDR3 is TGTGCCAGCAGCCCCCCTTACAGGGCTACCCCCTACAATGAGCAGTTCTTC.

The chain employs TRBV11-2 and TRBJ2-2; 7 bases align to TRBD1. The CDR3 extends over 15 amino acids. CDR1 is SGHAT and CDR2 is FQNNGV in the germline V gene. V lost 4 bases to trimming and J lost 6 bases; unmatched junction nucleotides: 8. CDR3 in DNA: TGTGCCAGCAGCTCCCAGCAGGGGGAGTCCGGGGAGCTGTTTTTT. Its protein product is CASSSQQGESGELFF.